Listed below are T cell receptor beta chains from one sample, sequenced in a study of cytotoxic CD8 clonotypes in ibrutinib-treated CLL. Some clones are missing from TCRdb's copy, which holds only in-frame ones; the method was immunoSEQ multiplex PCR. The repertoire includes just over 200,000 clones, more than 75% of them detected once, and 10% to 12% sits in the top ten. Specimen: PBMCs, collected after 12 months of ibrutinib treatment. The receptors were gathered from a human donor with chronic lymphocytic leukemia. The conserved cysteine and the conserved F or W are not part of the CDR3 here. Each record gives: clone size, J gene, V gene, CDR3 protein. Clone sizes are given selectively: once, few, many, or a class where the clone is expanded.

>NA|TRBJ2-7|TRBV19
ASSTGQGAYEQY
>NA|TRBJ2-1|TRBV11-1
ASSLARQAPF
>NA|TRBJ2-5|TRBV6-5
ASSYSRPRGETQY
>NA|TRBJ1-1|TRBV7-9
ASSPGRNTEAF
>NA|TRBJ2-2|TRBV19
ASSTGTALNTGELF
>once|TRBJ2-1|TRBV6-5
ASREGTGIDEQF
>NA|TRBJ2-1|TRBV28
ASSFDYRWKERVGVYNEQF
>NA|TRBJ2-7|TRBV6-5
ASRLGYEQY
>NA|TRBJ2-7|TRBV9
ASSLPGGYEQY
>once|TRBJ2-1|TRBV11-3
ASSLRPGGANEQF
>NA|TRBJ2-5|TRBV6-1
ASSASRGDWETQY
>few|TRBJ1-1|TRBV19
ASSPDRDADTEAF
>NA|TRBJ2-3|TRBV29-1
SVGGGMDTQY
>NA|TRBJ2-1|TRBV6-1
ASSEVGGGLGEQF
>once|TRBJ2-7|TRBV7-9
ASSLGTIYEQY
>NA|TRBJ2-1|TRBV5-1
ASSFDSSGRLGEQF
>once|TRBJ1-3|TRBV9
ASSVASTGNTIY
>NA|TRBJ2-7|TRBV5-1
ASSSPGTGQHEQY
>NA|TRBJ2-7|TRBV5-1
ASSLEGRPGEQY
>once|TRBJ2-4|TRBV1
TSSQIQLAGGLAKNIQY
>NA|TRBJ2-6|TRBV6-5
ASSSQAGANVLT
>once|TRBJ1-5|TRBV6-5
ASSLVRGGNQPQH